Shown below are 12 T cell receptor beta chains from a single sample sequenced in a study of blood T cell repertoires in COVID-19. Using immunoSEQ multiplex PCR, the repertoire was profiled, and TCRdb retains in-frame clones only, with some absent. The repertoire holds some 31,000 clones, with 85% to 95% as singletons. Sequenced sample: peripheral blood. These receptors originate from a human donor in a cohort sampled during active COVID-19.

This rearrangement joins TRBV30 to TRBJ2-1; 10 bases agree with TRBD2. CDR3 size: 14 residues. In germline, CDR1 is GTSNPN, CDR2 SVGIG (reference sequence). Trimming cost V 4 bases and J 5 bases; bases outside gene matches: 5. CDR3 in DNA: TGTGCCTGGAACCTAGCGGGAGTTAACAATGAGCAGTTCTTC. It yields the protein CAWNLAGVNNEQFF.

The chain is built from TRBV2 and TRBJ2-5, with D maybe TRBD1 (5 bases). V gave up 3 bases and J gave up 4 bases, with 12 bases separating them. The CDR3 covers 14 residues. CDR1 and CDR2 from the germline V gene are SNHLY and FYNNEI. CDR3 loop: CASSDDRQSETQYF. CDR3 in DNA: TGTGCCAGCAGTGACGACCGACAGTCAGAGACCCAGTACTTC.

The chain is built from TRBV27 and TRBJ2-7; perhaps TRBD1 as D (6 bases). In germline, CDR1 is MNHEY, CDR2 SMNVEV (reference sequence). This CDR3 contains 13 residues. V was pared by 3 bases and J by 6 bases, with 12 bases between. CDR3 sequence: CASSFRQGSEQYF. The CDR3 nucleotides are TGTGCCAGCAGTTTTAGGCAGGGGTCCGAGCAGTACTTC.

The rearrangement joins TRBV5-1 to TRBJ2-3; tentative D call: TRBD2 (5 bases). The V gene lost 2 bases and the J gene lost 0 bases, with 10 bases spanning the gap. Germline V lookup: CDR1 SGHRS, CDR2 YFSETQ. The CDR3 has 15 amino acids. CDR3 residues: CASSFASRSTDTQYF. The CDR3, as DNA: TGCGCCAGCAGCTTTGCTAGCCGTAGCACAGATACGCAGTATTTT.

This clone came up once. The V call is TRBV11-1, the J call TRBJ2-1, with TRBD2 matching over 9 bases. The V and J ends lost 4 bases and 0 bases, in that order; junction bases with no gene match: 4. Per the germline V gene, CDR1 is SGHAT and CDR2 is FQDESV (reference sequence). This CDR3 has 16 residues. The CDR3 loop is CASSSLAGSSYNEQFF. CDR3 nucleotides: TGTGCCAGCAGCTCCCTAGCGGGGAGCTCCTACAATGAGCAGTTCTTC.

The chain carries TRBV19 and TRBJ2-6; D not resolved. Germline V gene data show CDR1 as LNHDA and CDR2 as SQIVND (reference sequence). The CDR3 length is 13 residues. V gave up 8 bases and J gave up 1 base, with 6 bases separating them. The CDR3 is CASSVSGANVLTF. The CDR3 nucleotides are TGTGCCAGTTCAGTGTCTGGGGCCAACGTCCTGACTTTC.

The CDR3 loop is CASSGSAITHSSYEQYF. The CDR3 nucleotides are TGTGCCAGCAGCGGTAGCGCCATCACTCATAGTTCCTACGAGCAGTACTTC. The chain carries TRBV9 and TRBJ2-7; a possible D gene is TRBD2 (5 bases). Germline V gene lookup returns CDR1 SGDLS and CDR2 YYNGEE. V lost 3 bases and J lost 1, with 20 bases in between. The length of the CDR3 is 17 residues.

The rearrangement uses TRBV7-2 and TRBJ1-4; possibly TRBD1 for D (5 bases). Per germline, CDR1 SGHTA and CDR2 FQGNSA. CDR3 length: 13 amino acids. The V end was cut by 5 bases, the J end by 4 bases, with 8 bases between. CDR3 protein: CASSGALNEKLFF. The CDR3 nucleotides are TGTGCCAGCAGCGGGGCCCTTAATGAAAAACTGTTTTTT.

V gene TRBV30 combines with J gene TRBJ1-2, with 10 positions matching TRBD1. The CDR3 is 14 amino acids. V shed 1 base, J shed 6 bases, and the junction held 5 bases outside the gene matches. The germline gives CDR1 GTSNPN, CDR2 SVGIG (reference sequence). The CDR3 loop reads CAWSGQGASDGYTF. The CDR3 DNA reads TGTGCCTGGAGTGGACAGGGGGCTTCTGATGGCTACACCTTC.

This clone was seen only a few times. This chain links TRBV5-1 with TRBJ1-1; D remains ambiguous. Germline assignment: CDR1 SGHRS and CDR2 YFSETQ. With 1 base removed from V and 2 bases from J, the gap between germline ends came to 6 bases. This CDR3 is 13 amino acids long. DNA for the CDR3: TGCGCCAGCAGCTTGCAGATAAACACTGAAGCTTTCTTT. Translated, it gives CASSLQINTEAFF.

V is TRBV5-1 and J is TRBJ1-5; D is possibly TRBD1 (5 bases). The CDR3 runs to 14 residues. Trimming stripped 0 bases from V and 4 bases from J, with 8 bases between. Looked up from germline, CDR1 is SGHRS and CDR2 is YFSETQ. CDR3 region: CASSLGQMNQPQHF. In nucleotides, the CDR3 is TGCGCCAGCAGCTTGGGACAGATGAATCAGCCCCAGCATTTT.

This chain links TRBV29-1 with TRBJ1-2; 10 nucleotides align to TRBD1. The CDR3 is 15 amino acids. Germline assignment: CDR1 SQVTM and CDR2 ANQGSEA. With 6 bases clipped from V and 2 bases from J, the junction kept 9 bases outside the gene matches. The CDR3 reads CSVDSRQGANYGYTF. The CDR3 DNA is TGCAGCGTAGACAGTAGACAGGGGGCCAACTATGGCTACACCTTC.